The T cell receptor (beta chain) described here comes from a study of blood T cell repertoires in COVID-19. In the study overall: Material from acute and convalescent COVID-19 was sourced from the United States, Italy and Spain.

Residents of approximately 25 US areas, aged roughly 18 to 89 years, made up the participants. Clinical histories supplied by participants themselves formed the basis of cohort assignment. V was trimmed by 3 bases and J by 4 bases, leaving 10 bases between them. CDR1 is MDHEN, CDR2 SYDVKM, per germline. This CDR3 has 14 amino acids. As originally analysed: Researchers report that nucleated cell counts were estimated from reference gene primer amplification. Clones were sequenced by immunoSEQ multiplex PCR, and TCRdb holds only the in-frame ones, with some missing. Clone size and V and J calls were adopted from that table, with D and trimming inferred from the DNA. Among around 300,000 clones listed, 87% were seen once.

The sequenced sample was PBMCs or T cells enriched from blood (not recorded which). The TCR originated in a woman aged 40-49 years who had recovered from COVID-19. This chain links TRBV28 with TRBJ1-5; no clear D gene. The CDR3 nucleotides read TGTGCCAGCAGTTTTTGGTCCGAGAATCAGCCCCAGCATTTT. Encoded protein: CASSFWSENQPQHF.